Only one count was recorded for the clone carrying this T cell receptor (beta chain). Its antigen is unidentified. The sample comes from a study of OX40 agonist ivuxolimab in advanced cancers. Overall study: Therapy given before enrollment (anti-PD-1, anti-PD-L1 or anti-CTLA-4) was allowed, and 40% to 50% had some.

Notes on the study in general: With doses of 0.1 to 3.0 mg/kg, CD4+ and CD8+ blood T cells had undergone clonal expansion by week 6. Researchers report that CD8+ T cells had, on average, more expanded clones than CD4+.

Here immunoSEQ multiplex PCR was the method, and the copy in TCRdb shows in-frame clones only, minus some. The table has under 90,000 clones, 90% seen once. The V gene lost 6 bases and the J gene lost 9 bases, with 21 bases spanning the gap. Germline-derived CDR1 and CDR2 are MNHEY and SVGAGI. The CDR3 consists of 15 residues. The sequences come from CD4+ or CD8+ T cells sorted from blood, collected in a trial of the OX40 agonist ivuxolimab. The genes are TRBV6-5 and TRBJ2-1, with a possible D match to TRBD1 (7 bases). The TCR comes from an adult with an advanced solid tumor such as melanoma, head and neck, liver or kidney cancer. The CDR3 sequence: CASSRRGRLKGEQFF. The CDR3 DNA follows: TGTGCCAGCAGCCGGAGGGGGCGGCTTAAGGGTGAGCAGTTCTTC.